What follows are 28 T cell receptor beta chains derived from one specimen sequenced in a study of response to subunit inactivated influenza vaccine. MiXCR, run by TCRdb on the RT-PCR reads, gives a single entry per CDR3 protein. The table has 430,000 or so distinct CDR3 sequences, 9.5% to 12% seen once; the top ten hold about an eighth. Sequenced here: PBMCs from blood, sampled more than 35 days after vaccination. Source of these receptors: a man in his fifties or sixties who received an inactivated influenza vaccine.

The rearrangement joins TRBV12-5 to TRBJ2-1; 12 nucleotides align to TRBD2. Per germline, CDR1 LGHNT and CDR2 FRNRAP. V gave up 5 bases and J gave up 5 bases; unmatched junction bases: 1. The CDR3 loop spans 14 amino acids. The CDR3 region has the DNA TGTGCTAGTGGTCGGACTAGCGGGGACAATGAGCAGTTCTTC. Its translation: CASGRTSGDNEQFF.

This clonotype occurred many times. This chain connects TRBV7-2 to TRBJ2-5; 11 bases agree with TRBD1. The germline V gene encodes CDR1 SGHTA and CDR2 FQGNSA. Trimming cost V 5 bases and J 5 bases; bases outside gene matches: 7. The CDR3 has 15 residues. CDR3 residues: CASSPGTGGSETQYF. DNA for the CDR3: TGTGCCAGCAGCCCAGGGACAGGGGGTAGCGAGACCCAGTACTTC.

This clonotype was seen repeatedly, ten times or more. V gene TRBV7-9 combines with J gene TRBJ2-3; the D is unclear. This CDR3 is built from 15 residues. Trimming removed 5 bases at V and 0 bases at J, with 12 bases between. Germline V lookup: CDR1 SEHNR, CDR2 FQNEAQ (reference sequence). This chain's CDR3 is CASSDEGRSTDTQYF. The CDR3 coding sequence is TGTGCCAGCAGCGACGAAGGACGGAGCACAGATACGCAGTATTTT.

This clonotype was picked up a small number of times. This sequence joins TRBV7-8 and TRBJ1-5, with D perhaps TRBD1 (5 bases). Germline V gives CDR1 SGHVS, CDR2 FQNEAQ. The germline V and J ends were trimmed by 6 bases and 0 bases, with 21 bases remaining between them. The CDR3 runs 18 residues. The CDR3 region is CASRTTGGGLYSNQPQHF. The CDR3 bases are TGTGCCAGCAGGACTACCGGGGGGGGACTCTATAGCAATCAGCCCCAGCATTTT. Full variable domain (remainder filled in from reference TRBV7-8 and TRBJ1-5): GAGVSQSPRYKVAKRGQDVALRCDPISGHVSLFWYQQALGQGPEFLTYFQNEAQLDKSGLPSDRFFAERPEGSVSTLKIQRTQQEDSAVYLCASRTTGGGLYSNQPQHFGDGTRLSIL.

The V and J genes are TRBV7-9 and TRBJ1-6; D uncertain. The CDR3 covers 17 residues. Germline values: CDR1 SEHNR, CDR2 FQNEAQ (reference sequence). The V end lost 5 bases, the J end lost 3 bases, and 17 bases lay between the germline ends. The CDR3 sequence: CASSPLGGRNYNSPLHF. CDR3 sequence (DNA): TGTGCCAGCAGCCCCCTGGGTGGACGGAACTATAATTCACCCCTCCACTTT.

This clonotype was seen a handful of times. The chain uses TRBV4-1 and TRBJ1-3; D not certain. The CDR3 has 15 residues. V was trimmed by 1 base and J by 1 base, leaving 8 bases between them. Germline loops: CDR1 MGHRA, CDR2 YSYEKL. In DNA, the CDR3 is TGCGCCAGCAGCCAAGTTGCGAGATCTGGAAACACCATATATTTT. Translated, it gives CASSQVARSGNTIYF.

This clonotype occurred many times. The gene calls are TRBV5-1 and TRBJ1-1, with D hard to call. The CDR3 is made up of 11 amino acids. CDR1 is SGHRS, CDR2 YFSETQ, per germline. Trimming pared 0 bases from V and 7 bases from J, leaving 4 bases between. The CDR3 loop is CASSLDSEAFF. DNA of the CDR3: TGCGCCAGCAGCTTGGACAGTGAAGCTTTCTTT.

Only a few counts were recorded for this clonotype. V usage is TRBV20-1 and J usage is TRBJ2-3; 8 bases are a match to TRBD2. Trimming cost V 5 bases and J 9 bases; bases outside gene matches: 16. The CDR3 has 15 residues. Germline V gives CDR1 DFQATT, CDR2 SNEGSKA (reference sequence). The CDR3 nucleotides read TGCAGTGCTCCTGGGGGGGATTTAGCGGGGCCAACGCAGTATTTT. It translates to CSAPGGDLAGPTQYF.

The gene calls are TRBV7-9 and TRBJ2-7, with D perhaps TRBD1 (5 bases). Germline lookup yields CDR1 SEHNR and CDR2 FQNEAQ (reference sequence). The CDR3 contains 13 residues. Trimming cost V 5 bases and J 9 bases, with 17 bases left between them. This chain's CDR3 is CASSPDSIFGQYF. CDR3 DNA: TGTGCCAGCAGCCCCGACAGTATATTTGGGCAGTACTTC. The full variable domain, in which reference TRBV7-9 and TRBJ2-7 provide the parts outside the CDR3, is DTGVSQNPRHKITKRGQNVTFRCDPISEHNRLYWYRQTLGQGPEFLTYFQNEAQLEKSRLLSDRFSAERPKGSFSTLEIQRTEQGDSAMYLCASSPDSIFGQYFGPGTRLTVT.

The chain carries TRBV20-1 and TRBJ2-1; 9 bases are shared with TRBD2. After removal of 0 bases from V and 9 bases from J, the junction contained 9 bases not matched to a gene. The length of the CDR3 is 15 residues. Germline V gene lookup returns CDR1 DFQATT and CDR2 SNEGSKA (reference sequence). CDR3 amino acids: CSAREPGLAISEQFF. In DNA form, the CDR3 reads TGCAGTGCTAGAGAACCGGGACTAGCTATCAGTGAGCAGTTCTTC.

DNA of the CDR3: TGTGCCAGCAGTCCATTCGGGGCCCCTTCACCTTACAATGAGCAGTTCTTC. This encodes CASSPFGAPSPYNEQFF. The rearrangement uses TRBV6-1 and TRBJ2-1, with D perhaps assigned TRBD1 or TRBD2 (5 bases each). CDR1 and CDR2 from the germline V gene are MNHNS and SASEGT. The CDR3 covers 17 residues. Trimming shortened V by 5 bases and J by 4 bases, and 21 bases separated the two germline ends.

This clonotype has more than one count but fewer than ten. V and J are TRBV4-2 and TRBJ2-7, with 8 bases matching TRBD1. Per germline, CDR1 LGHNA and CDR2 YNFKEQ. The J segment lost 2 bases and the V segment lost 2 bases, leaving 8 bases of the junction unmatched. The length of the CDR3 is 16 residues. The CDR3 loop reads CASSQSGRGRAYEQYF. CDR3 nucleotide sequence: TGTGCCAGCAGCCAAAGTGGCAGGGGGCGAGCCTACGAGCAGTACTTC.

The chain couples TRBV20-1 to TRBJ2-2, with no clear D. V lost 3 bases, J lost 2 bases, and 10 bases lay in between. CDR1 and CDR2 (germline): DFQATT, SNEGSKA (reference sequence). The CDR3 runs to 14 residues. CDR3 bases: TGCAGTGCTAGGCCGGGCCCAAACACCGGGGAGCTGTTTTTT. Translated, it gives CSARPGPNTGELFF.

This clonotype was recorded many times. The chain combines TRBV9 with TRBJ1-1; D is unclear. Looked up from germline, CDR1 is SGDLS and CDR2 is YYNGEE. The germline V and J ends were trimmed by 0 bases and 1 base, with 7 bases remaining between them. The CDR3 has 14 residues. The CDR3 reads CASSVGPGNTEAFF. The CDR3 region has the DNA TGTGCCAGCAGCGTAGGTCCGGGGAACACTGAAGCTTTCTTT.

This rearrangement joins TRBV29-1 to TRBJ2-3; D not resolved. The CDR3 runs 15 residues. Germline V lookup: CDR1 SQVTM, CDR2 ANQGSEA. The ends were cut back, 3 bases at V and 1 base at J, with 14 bases in the middle. CDR3 sequence (DNA): TGCAGCGTTGATGCGGCAGCGCGCCGCACAGATACGCAGTATTTT. It specifies CSVDAAARRTDTQYF.

This clonotype was observed a few times. The V and J genes are TRBV5-4 and TRBJ2-1, with D unresolved. Trimming pared 1 base from V and 4 bases from J, leaving 6 bases between. This CDR3 spans 13 amino acids. Per the germline V gene, CDR1 is SGHNT and CDR2 is YYREEE (reference sequence). The CDR3 is CASSLQDYNEQFF. CDR3 bases: TGTGCCAGCAGCTTGCAGGATTACAATGAGCAGTTCTTC.

V and J are TRBV6-1 and TRBJ1-1, with TRBD1 matching 7 bases. The CDR3 covers 14 residues. Looked up from germline, CDR1 is MNHNS and CDR2 is SASEGT. With 6 bases clipped from V and 0 bases from J, the junction kept 4 bases outside the gene matches. DNA for the CDR3: TGTGCCAGCAGGCGGGACAGCCTGAACACTGAAGCTTTCTTT. Residues: CASRRDSLNTEAFF.

In regard to this clonotype: The junction departs from germline at one end; a sequencing error may be responsible. This chain joins TRBV20-1 and TRBJ2-7; TRBD1 aligns across 8 bases. CDR3 length equals 14 residues. Germline V gives CDR1 DFQATT, CDR2 SNEGSKA (reference sequence). The CDR3 loop reads CSARPPGGSDEQYF. The CDR3 DNA reads as TGCAGTGCTAGACCCCCAGGGGGCTCCGACGAGCAGTACTTC.

The genes are TRBV20-1 and TRBJ2-7; tentative D call: TRBD1 (5 bases). The CDR3 consists of 12 residues. The V and J ends lost 3 bases and 5 bases respectively, with 11 bases between them. The germline gives CDR1 DFQATT, CDR2 SNEGSKA (reference sequence). The DNA of the CDR3 is TGCAGTGCTAGGGTGAGGACACACGAGCAGTACTTC. The encoded protein is CSARVRTHEQYF.

CDR3 nucleotides: TGTGCCAGCAGCCAAGATCTGCGGGAAACAGATACGCAGTATTTT. This gives the protein CASSQDLRETDTQYF. The J gene is TRBJ2-3, the V gene TRBV4-2; possible D gene TRBD2, 6 bases. The CDR3 is made up of 15 amino acids. Germline CDR1 is LGHNA and CDR2 is YNFKEQ. Trimming shortened V by 0 bases and J by 3 bases, and 10 bases separated the two germline ends.

The gene calls are TRBV7-2 and TRBJ2-3; D call uncertain. This CDR3 is 14 amino acids long. Trimming removed 4 bases from V and 4 bases from J, with 12 bases in between. The V gene's germline CDR1 is SGHTA and CDR2 FQGNSA. CDR3 loop: CASSSGHGADTQYF. The CDR3 DNA follows: TGTGCCAGCAGCTCTGGCCATGGCGCAGATACGCAGTATTTT.

The V gene is TRBV18, the J gene TRBJ2-3; 7 bases match TRBD1. CDR1 and CDR2 (germline): KGHSH, LQKENI. Trimming at V came to 5 bases and at J to 3 bases, leaving 5 bases not matched to a gene. This CDR3 region has 14 residues. DNA of the CDR3: TGTGCCAGCTCAGAGGGGGCGGTAACAGATACGCAGTATTTT. It specifies CASSEGAVTDTQYF. Combining the CDR3 with reference TRBV18 and TRBJ2-3 gives the whole variable domain NAGVMQNPRHLVRRRGQEARLRCSPMKGHSHVYWYRQLPEEGLKFMVYLQKENIIDESGMPKERFSAEFPKEGPSILRIQQVVRGDSAAYFCASSEGAVTDTQYFGPGTRLTVL.

The chain carries TRBV3-1 and TRBJ1-5; TRBD1 agrees at 9 bases. Trimming took 3 bases from V and 6 from J; bases not matched to a gene: 3. Germline CDR1 reads LGHDT; CDR2 reads YNNKEL (reference sequence). The CDR3 totals 14 residues. The CDR3 loop reads CASSQYRGLQPQHF. CDR3 coding DNA: TGTGCCAGCAGCCAGTACAGGGGGCTTCAGCCCCAGCATTTT.

This chain links TRBV20-1 with TRBJ2-5; D unclear. V was shortened by 1 base and J by 0 bases, with 3 bases between the two germline ends. Germline V gene lookup returns CDR1 DFQATT and CDR2 SNEGSKA (reference sequence). The CDR3 covers 12 residues. CDR3 amino acids: CSARVYQETQYF. CDR3 coding DNA: TGCAGTGCTAGAGTTTACCAAGAGACCCAGTACTTC.

The rearrangement links TRBV21-1 to TRBJ2-7; the table assigns TRBD1, which was not confirmed against the DNA. TRBV21-1 is classified as a pseudogene. CDR3 size: 15 residues. CDR3 protein: CASRKLTGPVRQQYF. The CDR3 nucleotides are TGTGCCAGCAGGAAATTGACAGGGCCGGTGCGCCAGCAGTACTTC.

The chain joins TRBV2 to TRBJ2-7; weak D call: TRBD1 (8 bases). V lost 8 bases, J lost 9 bases, and 17 bases lay in between. This CDR3 region has 12 residues. CDR1 is SNHLY and CDR2 is FYNNEI in the germline V gene. This CDR3 is CASRPTGEGQYF. The CDR3 bases are TGTGCCAGCCGACCGACAGGGGAGGGGCAGTACTTC.

There are many counts of this clonotype. The CDR3 nucleotides read TGTGCCATCAGTGAACAGGGGGGGAATCAGCCCCAGCATTTT. Translated, it gives CAISEQGGNQPQHF. This chain links TRBV10-3 with TRBJ1-5, with TRBD1 matching 8 bases. Germline loops: CDR1 ENHRY, CDR2 SYGVKD. J was trimmed by 4 bases and V by 3 bases; bases with no gene match: 2. The CDR3 contains 14 residues.

This clonotype was observed at least ten times. The chain has TRBV20-1 and TRBJ1-3, with D unresolved. Germline V lookup: CDR1 DFQATT, CDR2 SNEGSKA (reference sequence). V lost 0 bases, J lost 3 bases, and 12 bases lay in between. The CDR3 is made up of 15 amino acids. The CDR3 loop reads CSARDGQQSGNTIYF. CDR3 nucleotide sequence: TGCAGTGCTAGAGATGGTCAACAAAGTGGAAACACCATATATTTT.